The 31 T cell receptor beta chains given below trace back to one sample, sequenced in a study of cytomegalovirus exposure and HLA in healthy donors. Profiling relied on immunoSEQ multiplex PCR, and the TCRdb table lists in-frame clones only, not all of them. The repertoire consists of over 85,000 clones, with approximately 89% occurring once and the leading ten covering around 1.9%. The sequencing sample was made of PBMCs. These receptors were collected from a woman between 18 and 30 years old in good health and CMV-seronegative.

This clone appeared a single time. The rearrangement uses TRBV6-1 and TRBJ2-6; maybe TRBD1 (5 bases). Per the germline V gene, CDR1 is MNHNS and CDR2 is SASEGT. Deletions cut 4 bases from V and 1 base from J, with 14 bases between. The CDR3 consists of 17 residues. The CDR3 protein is CASSGQSPASGANVLTF. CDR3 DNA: TGTGCCAGCAGTGGACAGAGCCCGGCTTCTGGGGCCAACGTCCTGACTTTC.

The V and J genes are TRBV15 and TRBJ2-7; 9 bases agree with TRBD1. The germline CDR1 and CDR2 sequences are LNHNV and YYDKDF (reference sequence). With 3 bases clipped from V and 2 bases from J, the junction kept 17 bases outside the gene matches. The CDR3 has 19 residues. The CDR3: CATSRANRLGGTGTYEQYF. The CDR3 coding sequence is TGTGCCACCAGCAGGGCAAACAGGCTCGGCGGGACAGGGACCTACGAGCAGTACTTC. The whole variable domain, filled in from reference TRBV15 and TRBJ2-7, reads DAMVIQNPRYQVTQFGKPVTLSCSQTLNHNVMYWYQQKSSQAPKLLFHYYDKDFNNEADTPDNFQSRRPNTSFCFLDIRSPGLGDTAMYLCATSRANRLGGTGTYEQYFGPGTRLTVT.

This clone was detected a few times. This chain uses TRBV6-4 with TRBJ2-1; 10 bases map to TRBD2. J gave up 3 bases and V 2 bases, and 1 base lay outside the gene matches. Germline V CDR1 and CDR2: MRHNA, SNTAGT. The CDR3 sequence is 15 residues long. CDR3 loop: CASSDGTSDYNEQFF. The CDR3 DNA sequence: TGTGCCAGCAGTGACGGGACTAGCGACTACAATGAGCAGTTCTTC.

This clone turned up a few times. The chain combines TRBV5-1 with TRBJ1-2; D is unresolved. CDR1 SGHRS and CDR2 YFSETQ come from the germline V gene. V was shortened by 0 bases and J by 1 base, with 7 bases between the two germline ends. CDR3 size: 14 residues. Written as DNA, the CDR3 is TGCGCCAGCAGCTTGGTGGCCGATAACTATGGCTACACCTTC. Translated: CASSLVADNYGYTF.

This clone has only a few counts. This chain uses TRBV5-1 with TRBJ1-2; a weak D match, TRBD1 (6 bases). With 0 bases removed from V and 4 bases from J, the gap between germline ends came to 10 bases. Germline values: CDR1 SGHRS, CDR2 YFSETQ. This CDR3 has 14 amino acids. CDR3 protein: CASSLAPGAYGYTF. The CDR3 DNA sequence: TGCGCCAGCAGCTTGGCCCCAGGGGCCTATGGCTACACCTTC.

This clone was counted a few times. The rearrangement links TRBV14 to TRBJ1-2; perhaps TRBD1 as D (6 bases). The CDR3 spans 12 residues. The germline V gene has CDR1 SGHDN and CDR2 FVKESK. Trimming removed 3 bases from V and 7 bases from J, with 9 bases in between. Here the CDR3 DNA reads TGTGCCAGCAGCCACGACAGGTTTGGCTACACCTTC. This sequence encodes CASSHDRFGYTF.

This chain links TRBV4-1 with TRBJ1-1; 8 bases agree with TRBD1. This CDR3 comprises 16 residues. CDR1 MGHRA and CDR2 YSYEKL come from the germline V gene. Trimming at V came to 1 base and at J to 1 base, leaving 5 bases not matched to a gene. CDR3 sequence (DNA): TGCGCCAGCAGCCAAGTAACGGGGACAGGGAACACTGAAGCTTTCTTT. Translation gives CASSQVTGTGNTEAFF.

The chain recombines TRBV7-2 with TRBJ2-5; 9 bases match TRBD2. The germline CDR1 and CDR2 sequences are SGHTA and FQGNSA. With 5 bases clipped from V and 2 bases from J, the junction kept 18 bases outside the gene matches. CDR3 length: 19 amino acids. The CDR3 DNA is TGTGCCAGCAGCCGGGCGGCGCGGGAGGGCCTATGGAGACAAGAGACCCAGTACTTC. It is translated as CASSRAAREGLWRQETQYF.

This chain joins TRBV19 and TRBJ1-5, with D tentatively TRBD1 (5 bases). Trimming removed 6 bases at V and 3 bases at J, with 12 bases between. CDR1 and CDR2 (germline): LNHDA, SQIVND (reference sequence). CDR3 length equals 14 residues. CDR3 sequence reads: CASSRTSLNQPQHF. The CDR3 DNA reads TGTGCCAGTAGCCGGACAAGTCTCAATCAGCCCCAGCATTTT.

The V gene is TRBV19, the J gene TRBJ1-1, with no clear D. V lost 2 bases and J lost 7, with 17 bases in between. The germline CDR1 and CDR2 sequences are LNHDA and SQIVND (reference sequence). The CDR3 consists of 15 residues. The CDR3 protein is CASSINLLTDYEAFF. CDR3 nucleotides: TGTGCCAGTAGTATAAACCTCCTTACGGACTATGAAGCTTTCTTT. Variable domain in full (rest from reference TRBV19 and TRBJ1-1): DGGITQSPKYLFRKEGQNVTLSCEQNLNHDAMYWYRQDPGQGLRLIYYSQIVNDFQKGDIAEGYSVSREKKESFPLTVTSAQKNPTAFYLCASSINLLTDYEAFFGQGTRLTVV.

This CDR3 reads CASSVTAFSTDTQYF. CDR3 DNA sequence: TGCGCCAGCAGCGTGACAGCCTTTAGCACAGATACGCAGTATTTT. The chain links TRBV5-1 to TRBJ2-3; a weak D match, TRBD1 (5 bases). The CDR3 has 15 amino acids. The germline V gene encodes CDR1 SGHRS and CDR2 YFSETQ. Trimming left V 4 bases short and J 0 bases short, with 12 bases between. Complete variable domain (other parts from reference TRBV5-1 and TRBJ2-3): KAGVTQTPRYLIKTRGQQVTLSCSPISGHRSVSWYQQTPGQGLQFLFEYFSETQRNKGNFPGRFSGRQFSNSRSEMNVSTLELGDSALYLCASSVTAFSTDTQYFGPGTRLTVL.

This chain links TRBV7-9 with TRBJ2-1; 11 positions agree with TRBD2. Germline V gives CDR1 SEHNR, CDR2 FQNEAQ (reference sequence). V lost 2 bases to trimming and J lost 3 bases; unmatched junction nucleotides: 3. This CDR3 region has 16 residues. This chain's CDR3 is CASSLLAGGNYNEQFF. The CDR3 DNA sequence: TGTGCCAGCAGCTTACTAGCGGGAGGAAACTACAATGAGCAGTTCTTC. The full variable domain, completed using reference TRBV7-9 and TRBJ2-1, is DTGVSQNPRHKITKRGQNVTFRCDPISEHNRLYWYRQTLGQGPEFLTYFQNEAQLEKSRLLSDRFSAERPKGSFSTLEIQRTEQGDSAMYLCASSLLAGGNYNEQFFGPGTRLTVL.

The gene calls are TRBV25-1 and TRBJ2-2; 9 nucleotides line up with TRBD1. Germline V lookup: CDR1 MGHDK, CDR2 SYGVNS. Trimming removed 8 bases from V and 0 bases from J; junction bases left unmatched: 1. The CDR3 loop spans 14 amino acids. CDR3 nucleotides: TGTGCCAGCGGGACAGGGCCGAACACCGGGGAGCTGTTTTTT. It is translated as CASGTGPNTGELFF.

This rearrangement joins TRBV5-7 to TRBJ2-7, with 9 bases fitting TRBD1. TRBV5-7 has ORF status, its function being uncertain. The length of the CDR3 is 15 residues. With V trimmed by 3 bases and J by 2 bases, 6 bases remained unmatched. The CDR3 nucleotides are TGTGCCAGCAGCTGGGCCCGGGACAGGGCCTACGAGCAGTACTTC. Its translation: CASSWARDRAYEQYF.

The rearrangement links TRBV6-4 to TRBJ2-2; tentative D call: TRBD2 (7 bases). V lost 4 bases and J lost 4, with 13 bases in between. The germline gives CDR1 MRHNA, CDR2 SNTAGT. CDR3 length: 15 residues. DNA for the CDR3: TGTGCCAGCAGTGTTGGGGGGGCCACCACCGGGGAGCTGTTTTTT. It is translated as CASSVGGATTGELFF.

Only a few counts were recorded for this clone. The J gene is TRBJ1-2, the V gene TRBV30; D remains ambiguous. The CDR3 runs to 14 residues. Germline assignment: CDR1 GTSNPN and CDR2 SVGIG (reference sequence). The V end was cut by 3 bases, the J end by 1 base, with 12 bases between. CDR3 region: CAWRERAGNYGYTF. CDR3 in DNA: TGTGCCTGGAGGGAGCGGGCGGGTAACTATGGCTACACCTTC. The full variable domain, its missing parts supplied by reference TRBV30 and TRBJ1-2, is SQTIHQWPATLVQPVGSPLSLECTVEGTSNPNLYWYRQAAGRGLQLLFYSVGIGQISSEVPQNLSASRPQDRQFILSSKKLLLSDSGFYLCAWRERAGNYGYTFGSGTRLTVV.

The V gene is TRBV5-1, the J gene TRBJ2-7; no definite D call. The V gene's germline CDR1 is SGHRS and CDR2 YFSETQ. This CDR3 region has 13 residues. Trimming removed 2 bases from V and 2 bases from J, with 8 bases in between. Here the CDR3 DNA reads TGCGCCAGCAGCTTCAGGCGTACCTACGAGCAGTACTTC. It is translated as CASSFRRTYEQYF.

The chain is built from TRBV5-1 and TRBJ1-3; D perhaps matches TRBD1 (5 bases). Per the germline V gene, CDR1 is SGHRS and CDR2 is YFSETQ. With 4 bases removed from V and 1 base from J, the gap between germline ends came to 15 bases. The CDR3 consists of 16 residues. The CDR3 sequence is CASSVRQLSSGNTIYF. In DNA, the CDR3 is TGCGCCAGCAGCGTACGACAGCTTTCGTCTGGAAACACCATATATTTT.

The CDR3, as DNA: TGTGCCACCAGCAGAGATGGACAGCAGAATCAGCCCCAGCATTTT. This translates into CATSRDGQQNQPQHF. The genes are TRBV15 and TRBJ1-5; weak D call: TRBD1 (6 bases). Trimming cost V 0 bases and J 4 bases, with 10 bases left between them. Looked up from germline, CDR1 is LNHNV and CDR2 is YYDKDF (reference sequence). This CDR3 has 15 residues. The full variable domain, its missing parts supplied by reference TRBV15 and TRBJ1-5, is DAMVIQNPRYQVTQFGKPVTLSCSQTLNHNVMYWYQQKSSQAPKLLFHYYDKDFNNEADTPDNFQSRRPNTSFCFLDIRSPGLGDTAMYLCATSRDGQQNQPQHFGDGTRLSIL.

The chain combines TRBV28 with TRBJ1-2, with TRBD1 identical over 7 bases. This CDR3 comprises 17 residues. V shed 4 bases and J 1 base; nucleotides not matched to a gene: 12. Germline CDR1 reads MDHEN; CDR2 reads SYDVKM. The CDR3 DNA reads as TGTGCCAGCAGTTCGACAGGGCTGCTTAAATTTAACTATGGCTACACCTTC. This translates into CASSSTGLLKFNYGYTF.

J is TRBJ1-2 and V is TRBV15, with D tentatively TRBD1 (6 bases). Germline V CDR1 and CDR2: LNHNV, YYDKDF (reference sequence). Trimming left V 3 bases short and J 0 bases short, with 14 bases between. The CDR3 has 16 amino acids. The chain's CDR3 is CATSSNRAYSNYGYTF. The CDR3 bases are TGTGCCACCAGCAGTAACAGGGCTTACTCTAACTATGGCTACACCTTC.

DNA for the CDR3: TGCGCCAGCAGTTCAGGACAGGGAGTTCACGAGCAGTACTTC. This sequence encodes CASSSGQGVHEQYF. The rearrangement links TRBV5-1 to TRBJ2-7, with TRBD1 matching over 8 bases. The CDR3 length is 14 residues. The germline V gene encodes CDR1 SGHRS and CDR2 YFSETQ. Losses at the gene ends were 5 bases for V and 5 bases for J; bases not matched to a gene: 9. Based on the CDR3 plus reference TRBV5-1 and TRBJ2-7, the full variable domain is KAGVTQTPRYLIKTRGQQVTLSCSPISGHRSVSWYQQTPGQGLQFLFEYFSETQRNKGNFPGRFSGRQFSNSRSEMNVSTLELGDSALYLCASSSGQGVHEQYFGPGTRLTVT.

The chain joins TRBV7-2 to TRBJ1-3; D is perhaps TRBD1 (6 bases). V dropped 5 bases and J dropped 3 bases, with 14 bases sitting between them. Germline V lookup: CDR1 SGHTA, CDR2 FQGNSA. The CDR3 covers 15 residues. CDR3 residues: CASSPQQGYGNTIYF. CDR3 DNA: TGTGCCAGCAGCCCACAACAGGGTTATGGAAACACCATATATTTT. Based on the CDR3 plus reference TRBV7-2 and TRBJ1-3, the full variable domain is GAGVSQSPSNKVTEKGKDVELRCDPISGHTALYWYRQSLGQGLEFLIYFQGNSAPDKSGLPSDRFSAERTGGSVSTLTIQRTQQEDSAVYLCASSPQQGYGNTIYFGEGSWLTVV.

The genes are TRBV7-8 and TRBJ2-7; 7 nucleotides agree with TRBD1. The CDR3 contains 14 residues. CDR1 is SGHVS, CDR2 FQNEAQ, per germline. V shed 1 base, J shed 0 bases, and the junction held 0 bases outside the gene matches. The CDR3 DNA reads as TGTGCCAGCAGCTTAGGGACAGGCTCCTACGAGCAGTACTTC. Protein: CASSLGTGSYEQYF. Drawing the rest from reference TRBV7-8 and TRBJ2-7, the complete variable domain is GAGVSQSPRYKVAKRGQDVALRCDPISGHVSLFWYQQALGQGPEFLTYFQNEAQLDKSGLPSDRFFAERPEGSVSTLKIQRTQQEDSAVYLCASSLGTGSYEQYFGPGTRLTVT.

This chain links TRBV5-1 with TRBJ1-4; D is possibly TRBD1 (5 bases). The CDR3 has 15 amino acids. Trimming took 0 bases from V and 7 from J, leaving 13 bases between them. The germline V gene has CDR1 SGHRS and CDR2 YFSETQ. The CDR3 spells CASSLAVAGPEKLFF. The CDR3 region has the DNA TGCGCCAGCAGCTTGGCCGTCGCAGGGCCTGAAAAACTGTTTTTT.

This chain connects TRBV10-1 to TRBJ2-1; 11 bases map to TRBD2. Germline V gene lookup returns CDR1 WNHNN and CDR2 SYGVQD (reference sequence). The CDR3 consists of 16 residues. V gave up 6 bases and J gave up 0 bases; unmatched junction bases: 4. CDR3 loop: CASSVGTSGSYNEQFF. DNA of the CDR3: TGCGCCAGCAGCGTCGGGACTAGCGGCTCCTACAATGAGCAGTTCTTC.

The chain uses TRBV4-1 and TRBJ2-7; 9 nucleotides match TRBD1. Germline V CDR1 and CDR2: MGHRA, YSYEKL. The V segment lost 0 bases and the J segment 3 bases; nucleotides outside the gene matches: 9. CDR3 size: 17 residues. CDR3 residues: CASSQERVGQGHYEQYF. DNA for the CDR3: TGCGCCAGCAGCCAAGAACGTGTGGGACAGGGTCACTACGAGCAGTACTTC.

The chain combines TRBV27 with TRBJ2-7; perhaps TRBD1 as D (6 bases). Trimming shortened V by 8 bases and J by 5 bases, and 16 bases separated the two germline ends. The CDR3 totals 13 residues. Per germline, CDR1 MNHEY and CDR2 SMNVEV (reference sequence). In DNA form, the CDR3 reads TGTGCCAGCGCCCTTGTGGGGGCCCACGAGCAGTACTTC. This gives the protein CASALVGAHEQYF.

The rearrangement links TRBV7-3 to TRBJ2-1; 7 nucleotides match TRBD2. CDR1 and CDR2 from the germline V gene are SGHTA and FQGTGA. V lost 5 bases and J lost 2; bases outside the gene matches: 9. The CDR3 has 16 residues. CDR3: CASSAIGGGTYNEQFF. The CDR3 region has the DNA TGTGCCAGCAGCGCCATAGGCGGGGGAACCTACAATGAGCAGTTCTTC.

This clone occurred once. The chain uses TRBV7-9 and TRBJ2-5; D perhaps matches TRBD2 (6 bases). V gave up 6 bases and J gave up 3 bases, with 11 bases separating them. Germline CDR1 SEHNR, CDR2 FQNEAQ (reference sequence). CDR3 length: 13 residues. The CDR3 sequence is CASSPPGEETQYF. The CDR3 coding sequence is TGTGCCAGCAGTCCCCCGGGGGAAGAGACCCAGTACTTC.

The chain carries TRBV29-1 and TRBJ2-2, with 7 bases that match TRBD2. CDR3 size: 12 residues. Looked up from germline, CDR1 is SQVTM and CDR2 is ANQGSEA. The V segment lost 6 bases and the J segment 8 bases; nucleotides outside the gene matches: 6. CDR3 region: CSVLAGVGELFF. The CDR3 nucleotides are TGCAGCGTCCTTGCGGGGGTTGGGGAGCTGTTTTTT.